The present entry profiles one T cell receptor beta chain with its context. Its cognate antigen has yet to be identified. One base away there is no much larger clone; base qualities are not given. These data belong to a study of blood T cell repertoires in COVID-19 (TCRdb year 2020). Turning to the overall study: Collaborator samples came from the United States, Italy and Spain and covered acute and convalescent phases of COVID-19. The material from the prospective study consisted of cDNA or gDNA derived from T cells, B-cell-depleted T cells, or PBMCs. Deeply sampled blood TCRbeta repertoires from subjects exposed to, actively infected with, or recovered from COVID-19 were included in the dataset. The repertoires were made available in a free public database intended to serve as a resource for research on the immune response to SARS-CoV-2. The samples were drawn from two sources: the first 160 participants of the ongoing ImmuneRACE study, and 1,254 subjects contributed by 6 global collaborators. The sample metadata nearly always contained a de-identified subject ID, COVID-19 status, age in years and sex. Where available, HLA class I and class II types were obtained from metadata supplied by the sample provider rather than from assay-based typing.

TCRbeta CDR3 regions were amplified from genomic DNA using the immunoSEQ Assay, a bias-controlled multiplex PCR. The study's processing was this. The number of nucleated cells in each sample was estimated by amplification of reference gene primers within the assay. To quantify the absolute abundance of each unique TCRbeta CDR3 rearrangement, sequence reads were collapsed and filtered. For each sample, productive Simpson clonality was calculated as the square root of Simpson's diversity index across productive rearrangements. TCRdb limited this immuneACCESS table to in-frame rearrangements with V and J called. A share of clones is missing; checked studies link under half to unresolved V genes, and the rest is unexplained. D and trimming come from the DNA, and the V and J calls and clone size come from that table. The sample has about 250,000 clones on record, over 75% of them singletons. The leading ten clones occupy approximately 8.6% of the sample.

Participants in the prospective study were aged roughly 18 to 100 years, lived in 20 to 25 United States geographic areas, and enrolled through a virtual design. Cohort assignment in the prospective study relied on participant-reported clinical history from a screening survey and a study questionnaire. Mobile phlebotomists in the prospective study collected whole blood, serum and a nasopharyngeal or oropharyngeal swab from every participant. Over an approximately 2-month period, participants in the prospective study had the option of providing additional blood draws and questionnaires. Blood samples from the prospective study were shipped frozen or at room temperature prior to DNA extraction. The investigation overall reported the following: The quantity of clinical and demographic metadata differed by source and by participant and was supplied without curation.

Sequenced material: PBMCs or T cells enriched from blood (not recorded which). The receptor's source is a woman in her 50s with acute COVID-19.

The bases read TGTGCCAGCTCACAGGCGGTAGTTAATTATGGCTACACCTTC. This encodes CASSQAVVNYGYTF. The V and J genes are TRBV18 and TRBJ1-2, with the D gene not clear enough to name. Its CDR3 holds 14 amino acids, cysteine through phenylalanine. Solely the CDR3 DNA is kept, with 42 bases framed from the first base. The junction carries 14 bases between V and J, which are trimmed by 4 bases and 5 bases respectively. As encoded in the germline V gene, CDR1 is KGHSH while CDR2 is LQKENI.